This TCR beta chain was retrieved from a study of cytotoxic CD8 clonotypes in ibrutinib-treated CLL. For the study at large: Of a cohort that held roughly eleven relapsed/refractory and under 16 treatment-naive patients, roughly 18 were IGHV unmutated. Whole-study findings and limits: T-cell clonality at baseline went above that of age-matched healthy donors and rose and fell with circulating CD8+ T-cell counts.

The CDR3 is 15 residues long. Looked up from germline, CDR1 is MNHNY and CDR2 is SVGAGI (reference sequence). Trimming removed 0 bases from V and 3 bases from J, with 9 bases in between. This table comes from immunoSEQ multiplex PCR, and its TCRdb copy is limited to in-frame clones, with some not included. The sample holds more than 8,000 clones, 61% seen once. Details on this clone: Its antigen is undetermined.

The clonotype comes from a human donor with chronic lymphocytic leukemia. The sample here was PBMCs, taken before ibrutinib treatment. The J gene is TRBJ2-4, the V gene TRBV6-6; D is unresolved. The CDR3 reads CASSYSIGLKNIQYF. The CDR3 bases are TGTGCCAGCAGTTACTCGATTGGCCTCAAAAACATTCAGTACTTC.